These 17 T cell receptor beta chains originate from one sample sequenced in a study of blood T cell repertoires in COVID-19. Generated by immunoSEQ multiplex PCR, the TCRdb table keeps only in-frame clones and is missing some. The sample has 300,000 to 450,000 clones, around 90% seen once. What was sequenced was PBMCs or T cells enriched from blood (not recorded which). These receptor sequences come from a woman between 18 and 29 years old who had recovered from COVID-19.

V usage is TRBV7-2 and J usage is TRBJ1-2; D may be TRBD1 (5 bases). The CDR3 length is 13 residues. The V end lost 5 bases, the J end lost 0 bases, and 7 bases lay between the germline ends. In germline, CDR1 is SGHTA, CDR2 FQGNSA. The CDR3 sequence: CASSRGSNYGYTF. CDR3 bases: TGTGCCAGCAGCAGGGGATCTAACTATGGCTACACCTTC.

The V call is TRBV3-1 (or the pseudogene TRBV3-2), the J call TRBJ1-4, with 7 bases that match TRBD1. The junction had 8 bases not matched to a gene; V was cut back by 4 bases and J by 3 bases. The CDR3 is 16 amino acids. CDR1 is LGHDT, CDR2 YNNKEL, per germline (reference sequence). The CDR3 bases are TGTGCCAGCAGCCCCTTAGGGACAGTCTCTAATGAAAAACTGTTTTTT. Its protein is CASSPLGTVSNEKLFF.

The CDR3 DNA reads TGTGCCAGCAGCCAAGACTCACTCAGGGAGGTTATGAGGGGAAACACCATATATTTT. This sequence encodes CASSQDSLREVMRGNTIYF. The gene calls are TRBV3-1 (or the pseudogene TRBV3-2) and TRBJ1-3, with a weak D call TRBD1 (5 bases). V lost 0 bases and J 4 bases, leaving 22 bases between the germline ends. Germline CDR1 is LGHDT and CDR2 is YNNKEL (reference sequence). The CDR3 consists of 19 residues.

The chain combines TRBV6-2 or TRBV6-3 with TRBJ1-1; no clear D. From germline, CDR1 is MNHEY and CDR2 SVGEGT. CDR3 length: 16 residues. Trimming took off 4 bases at V and 2 bases at J, with 17 bases between the two ends. CDR3 amino acids: CASSFPPGRTNTEAFF. The CDR3 bases are TGTGCCAGCAGTTTCCCCCCCGGCAGGACTAACACTGAAGCTTTCTTT.

The chain has TRBV2 and TRBJ2-1; maybe TRBD1 (6 bases). CDR1 SNHLY and CDR2 FYNNEI come from the germline V gene. The CDR3 is 15 residues long. V was trimmed by 7 bases and J by 0 bases, leaving 13 bases between them. The CDR3 nucleotides are TGTGCCAGCAATTTCCGGGACAACTCCTACAATGAGCAGTTCTTC. Amino acid sequence: CASNFRDNSYNEQFF. Combining the CDR3 with reference TRBV2 and TRBJ2-1 gives the whole variable domain EPEVTQTPSHQVTQMGQEVILRCVPISNHLYFYWYRQILGQKVEFLVSFYNNEISEKSEIFDDQFSVERPDGSNFTLKIRSTKLEDSAMYFCASNFRDNSYNEQFFGPGTRLTVL.

The gene calls are TRBV11-2 and TRBJ2-7; the D gene is possibly TRBD1 (7 bases). The germline gives CDR1 SGHAT, CDR2 FQNNGV. The CDR3 sequence is 14 residues long. With 7 bases removed from V and 2 bases from J, the gap between germline ends came to 15 bases. The CDR3 here is CASIYPGGTYEQYF. CDR3 sequence (DNA): TGTGCCAGCATCTACCCAGGGGGGACCTACGAGCAGTACTTC.

This clone has only a few counts. V and J are TRBV5-6 and TRBJ1-4, with 7 bases lining up with TRBD1. V shed 3 bases and J 4 bases; nucleotides not matched to a gene: 6. Germline CDR1 reads SGHDT; CDR2 reads YYEEEE. The CDR3 totals 15 residues. The CDR3 DNA sequence: TGTGCCAGCAGCTCAGTCGACAGGGATAATGAAAAACTGTTTTTT. Translation gives CASSSVDRDNEKLFF.

Concerning this clone itself: The sample has other DNA sequences that encode this CDR3 too. The V gene is TRBV4-3, the J gene TRBJ1-1; D gene unclear. The V end was cut by 0 bases, the J end by 5 bases, with 7 bases between. CDR3 length equals 13 residues. Germline V gives CDR1 LGHNA, CDR2 YSLEER. The CDR3 DNA reads as TGCGCCAGCAGCCAAGATAGAGGGACTGAAGCTTTCTTT. Translating it yields CASSQDRGTEAFF.

This sequence joins TRBV18 and TRBJ1-1; D is perhaps TRBD1 (5 bases). V was trimmed by 3 bases and J by 4 bases, leaving 12 bases between them. In germline, CDR1 is KGHSH, CDR2 LQKENI. The CDR3 has 14 amino acids. The CDR3 region has the DNA TGTGCCAGCTCACCGGGACTCCGGAGCACTGAAGCTTTCTTT. Amino acid sequence: CASSPGLRSTEAFF. The whole variable domain, remainder taken from reference TRBV18 and TRBJ1-1, is NAGVMQNPRHLVRRRGQEARLRCSPMKGHSHVYWYRQLPEEGLKFMVYLQKENIIDESGMPKERFSAEFPKEGPSILRIQQVVRGDSAAYFCASSPGLRSTEAFFGQGTRLTVV.

The chain employs TRBV6-5 and TRBJ2-4; unclear D gene. Germline V gene data show CDR1 as MNHEY and CDR2 as SVGAGI. The CDR3 sequence is 16 residues long. Trimming stripped 0 bases from V and 0 bases from J, with 9 bases between. The CDR3 reads CASSYSLQIAKNIQYF. For the CDR3, the DNA is TGTGCCAGCAGTTACTCGTTGCAGATAGCCAAAAACATTCAGTACTTC.

V usage is TRBV6-5 and J usage is TRBJ2-7; D gene unclear. The CDR3 spans 13 residues. Trimming pared 2 bases from V and 7 bases from J, leaving 12 bases between. Germline values: CDR1 MNHEY, CDR2 SVGAGI. Here the CDR3 DNA reads TGTGCCAGCAGTTACACCCCCAGTCAGGAGCAGTACTTC. It encodes CASSYTPSQEQYF.

This clone was seen more than once but under ten times. The chain recombines TRBV18 with TRBJ1-4, with D unclear. The germline CDR1 and CDR2 sequences are KGHSH and LQKENI. The CDR3 spans 12 residues. Trimming removed 6 bases from V and 5 bases from J, with 7 bases in between. CDR3 protein: CASSQKNEKLFF. Here the CDR3 DNA reads TGTGCCAGCTCGCAGAAAAATGAAAAACTGTTTTTT.

The J gene is TRBJ2-7, the V gene TRBV7-6; 7 bases line up with TRBD2. Trimming removed 0 bases from V and 7 bases from J; junction bases left unmatched: 9. This CDR3 comprises 15 residues. Germline CDR1 reads SGHVS; CDR2 reads FNYEAQ. The CDR3 coding sequence is TGTGCCAGCAGCTTAGCGGGTGGCGGGGGAGGGGAGCAGTACTTC. Encoded protein: CASSLAGGGGGEQYF. The full variable domain, completed using reference TRBV7-6 and TRBJ2-7, is GAGVSQSPRYKVTKRGQDVALRCDPISGHVSLYWYRQALGQGPEFLTYFNYEAQQDKSGLPNDRFSAERPEGSISTLTIQRTEQRDSAMYRCASSLAGGGGGEQYFGPGTRLTVT.

V and J are TRBV18 and TRBJ1-2; 7 nucleotides align to TRBD1. Germline CDR1 is KGHSH and CDR2 is LQKENI. This CDR3 is built from 14 residues. V lost 2 bases and J lost 7; bases outside the gene matches: 7. In nucleotides, the CDR3 is TGTGCCAGCTCACCAGACAGGGAAATAAGTGGCTACACCTTC. Translating it yields CASSPDREISGYTF.

The V and J genes are TRBV4-1 and TRBJ1-1; D call uncertain. Deletions cut 1 base from V and 1 base from J, with 7 bases between. The CDR3 is 14 residues long. The V gene's germline CDR1 is MGHRA and CDR2 YSYEKL. The CDR3 DNA sequence: TGCGCCAGCAGCCAAGCTACAGCGAACACTGAAGCTTTCTTT. Its protein is CASSQATANTEAFF.

The rearrangement uses TRBV11-2 and TRBJ1-6; D is undetermined. From germline, CDR1 is SGHAT and CDR2 FQNNGV. The germline V and J ends were trimmed by 3 bases and 10 bases, with 10 bases remaining between them. This CDR3 spans 13 amino acids. For the CDR3, the DNA is TGTGCCAGCAGCTTCGAGGGCCGGTCACCCCTCCACTTT. It encodes CASSFEGRSPLHF.

The J gene is TRBJ2-1, the V gene TRBV4-2; D remains unclear. CDR3 length: 10 residues. Per the germline V gene, CDR1 is LGHNA and CDR2 is YNFKEQ. Trimming cost V 0 bases and J 15 bases, with 6 bases left between them. CDR3 amino acids: CASSQDIWFF. CDR3 coding DNA: TGTGCCAGCAGCCAAGATATCTGGTTCTTC.